The clone carrying this T cell receptor beta chain was seen a single time. Its target is not known. As defined, naive CD8 cells were CD45RO-negative and positively selected for CCR7, with terminally differentiated effector memory CD45RA+ cells excluded. The CDR3 runs to 23 residues. Germline-derived CDR1 and CDR2 are MNHEY and SMNVEV (reference sequence). The V and J ends lost 3 bases and 0 bases, in that order; junction bases with no gene match: 26. Every subset had its genomic DNA shared out evenly among several immunoSEQ plates. Only in-frame clones appear in the TCRdb table, and some are missing; sequencing was by immunoSEQ multiplex PCR. The table lists hundreds of thousands of clones, around 96% of them singletons. This specimen belongs to a study of shared clonotypes between healthy human individuals. Whole-study findings and limits: Shared clonotypes across all four donors exceeded non-shared ones in generation probability.

The sequence derives from a woman younger than 45 in good health. V is TRBV27 and J is TRBJ2-1, with 7 bases aligning to TRBD2. Sequences were obtained from naive CD8+ T cells sorted from blood. CDR3 region: CASSFLGVESSGPIPGSYNEQFF. The CDR3 region has the DNA TGTGCCAGCAGTTTTTTGGGGGTTGAATCTAGCGGCCCAATTCCTGGCTCCTACAATGAGCAGTTCTTC.